Listed below are T cell receptor beta chains from one sample, sequenced in a study of identical twins. TCRdb called the 5' RACE reads again in MiXCR, with one record for every CDR3 protein. The table has about 730,000 distinct CDR3 sequences, approximately 21% seen once. This sample was shared with a second study, whose subject was T cells expressing NK-cell markers.

Sequenced sample: PBMCs. All receptors come from a woman aged 18 to 35 in good health. Both conserved end residues are part of each CDR3. D genes are given only for firm matches. A row's size may be missing; if present it is once, few, many or a size class.

cdr3_nt: TGTGCCAGCAGCTCTCGACAGGGAAGTAACACCGGGGAGCTGTTTTTT
cdr3_aa: CASSSRQGSNTGELFF
j_call: TRBJ2-2
d_call: TRBD1
cdr3_length: 16
v_call: TRBV7-9
clone_size: few

cdr3_nt: TGTGCCAGCAGCAAAAACACAGGACAGGGACAGTTCTTC
cdr3_aa: CASSKNTGQGQFF
j_call: TRBJ2-1
d_call: TRBD1
cdr3_length: 13
v_call: TRBV6-6
clone_size: NA

cdr3_nt: TGCAGTGCTAAAACAGGGCTGGGTCGCGAGACCCAGTACTTC
cdr3_aa: CSAKTGLGRETQYF
j_call: TRBJ2-5
d_call: NA
cdr3_length: 14
v_call: TRBV20-1
clone_size: many

cdr3_nt: TGTGCCAGCAGTCGGACGAGGTACACTGAAGCTTTCTTT
cdr3_aa: CASSRTRYTEAFF
j_call: TRBJ1-1
d_call: NA
cdr3_length: 13
v_call: TRBV12-3/TRBV12-4
clone_size: few

cdr3_nt: TGTGCCAGCAGCTTAGGACAGATTGAAGCTTTCTTT
cdr3_aa: CASSLGQIEAFF
j_call: TRBJ1-1
d_call: NA
cdr3_length: 12
v_call: TRBV7-9
clone_size: NA

cdr3_nt: TGTGCCAGCAGCCCGGACCTCGAGCAGTACTTC
cdr3_aa: CASSPDLEQYF
j_call: TRBJ2-7
d_call: NA
cdr3_length: 11
v_call: TRBV7-9
clone_size: few

cdr3_nt: TGTGCCAGCACCCAGGGGGGGCAGAAGGAGACCCAGTACTTC
cdr3_aa: CASTQGGQKETQYF
j_call: TRBJ2-5
d_call: NA
cdr3_length: 14
v_call: TRBV12-3/TRBV12-4
clone_size: few

cdr3_nt: TGTGCCATCAGTGATCAGGTGGAAGCCTACACCTTC
cdr3_aa: CAISDQVEAYTF
j_call: TRBJ1-2
d_call: NA
cdr3_length: 12
v_call: TRBV10-3
clone_size: NA

cdr3_nt: TGTGCCATCAGTCAAGACCCCTCGGGCGGCTACACCTTC
cdr3_aa: CAISQDPSGGYTF
j_call: TRBJ1-2
d_call: NA
cdr3_length: 13
v_call: TRBV10-3
clone_size: many

cdr3_nt: TGTGCCATCAGTGAGATTATAGCGGAAGAGACCCAGTACTTC
cdr3_aa: CAISEIIAEETQYF
j_call: TRBJ2-5
d_call: NA
cdr3_length: 14
v_call: TRBV10-3
clone_size: many

cdr3_nt: TGTGCCACTCAACAAGAGCGGAACGTCCGATTAATTTCAGATACGCAGTATTTT
cdr3_aa: CATQQERNVRLISDTQYF
j_call: TRBJ2-3
d_call: NA
cdr3_length: 18
v_call: TRBV5-4
clone_size: NA

cdr3_nt: TGTGCCAGCAGCTTAACGGCGGGGTCTTATGGCTACACCTTC
cdr3_aa: CASSLTAGSYGYTF
j_call: TRBJ1-2
d_call: NA
cdr3_length: 14
v_call: TRBV7-3
clone_size: NA

cdr3_nt: TGTGCCAGCAGTCGGCCTCTTCTGCTAGCGGGAGTGGGGGAGCAGTTCTTC
cdr3_aa: CASSRPLLLAGVGEQFF
j_call: TRBJ2-1
d_call: TRBD2
cdr3_length: 17
v_call: TRBV6-1
clone_size: NA

cdr3_nt: TGCAGTGCCCAACGACTAGCGCAAGAGACCCAGTACTTC
cdr3_aa: CSAQRLAQETQYF
j_call: TRBJ2-5
d_call: TRBD2
cdr3_length: 13
v_call: TRBV20-1
clone_size: few

cdr3_nt: TGTGCCAGCAGACCCGGGACTAGCGGGAGGGCCCCGCAGTATTTT
cdr3_aa: CASRPGTSGRAPQYF
j_call: TRBJ2-3
d_call: TRBD2
cdr3_length: 15
v_call: TRBV12-3/TRBV12-4
clone_size: few

cdr3_nt: TGTGCCAGCTCACCGTACGGAAACGAGCAGTACTTC
cdr3_aa: CASSPYGNEQYF
j_call: TRBJ2-7
d_call: NA
cdr3_length: 12
v_call: TRBV18
clone_size: NA

cdr3_nt: TGCGCCAGCAGCTTACAGGGGATGGGAGAGACCCAGTACTTC
cdr3_aa: CASSLQGMGETQYF
j_call: TRBJ2-5
d_call: TRBD1
cdr3_length: 14
v_call: TRBV5-1
clone_size: few

cdr3_nt: TGTGCCAGCATTCACCGGGACAGGGTTTGGTCACCCCTCCACTTT
cdr3_aa: CASIHRDRVWSPLHF
j_call: TRBJ1-6
d_call: TRBD1
cdr3_length: 15
v_call: TRBV6-2/TRBV6-3
clone_size: NA

cdr3_nt: TGTGCCAGCAGTTTCTCGGTTCTCCGGGCTGAAGCTTTCTTT
cdr3_aa: CASSFSVLRAEAFF
j_call: TRBJ1-1
d_call: NA
cdr3_length: 14
v_call: TRBV12-3/TRBV12-4
clone_size: NA

cdr3_nt: TGTGCCAGCAGCCAAACAATCTACAATGAGCAGTTCTTC
cdr3_aa: CASSQTIYNEQFF
j_call: TRBJ2-1
d_call: NA
cdr3_length: 13
v_call: TRBV3-1
clone_size: many

cdr3_nt: TGTGCCAGCAGTCAGGGACAGGGAGGTGAAGCTTTCTTT
cdr3_aa: CASSQGQGGEAFF
j_call: TRBJ1-1
d_call: TRBD1
cdr3_length: 13
v_call: TRBV7-3
clone_size: NA

cdr3_nt: TGTGCCAGCAGCGCCGACCGCCGGACATTTAAACAAGAGACCCAGTACTTC
cdr3_aa: CASSADRRTFKQETQYF
j_call: TRBJ2-5
d_call: NA
cdr3_length: 17
v_call: TRBV7-9
clone_size: NA

cdr3_nt: TGTGCCAGCAGCAGACTTACGGTGACTGAAGCTTTCTTT
cdr3_aa: CASSRLTVTEAFF
j_call: TRBJ1-1
d_call: NA
cdr3_length: 13
v_call: TRBV7-2
clone_size: few

cdr3_nt: TGTGCCAGCAGCTTAGGGGCCTGGAGTACCGGGGAGCTGTTTTTT
cdr3_aa: CASSLGAWSTGELFF
j_call: TRBJ2-2
d_call: NA
cdr3_length: 15
v_call: TRBV7-7
clone_size: many

cdr3_nt: TGTGCCAGCAGTCTCACTAGGCGAAATGAGCAGTTCTTC
cdr3_aa: CASSLTRRNEQFF
j_call: TRBJ2-1
d_call: NA
cdr3_length: 13
v_call: TRBV6-2/TRBV6-3
clone_size: NA

cdr3_nt: TGCAGCGTTGACCCAACCAGCGGGGGAAGTAGTGAGCAGTTCTTC
cdr3_aa: CSVDPTSGGSSEQFF
j_call: TRBJ2-1
d_call: TRBD2
cdr3_length: 15
v_call: TRBV29-1
clone_size: few

cdr3_nt: TGTGCCAGCAGCTTGGTGGGAGGGGAGACAAGAGGCTACACCTTC
cdr3_aa: CASSLVGGETRGYTF
j_call: TRBJ1-2
d_call: NA
cdr3_length: 15
v_call: TRBV5-5
clone_size: many

cdr3_nt: TGTGCCAGCAGCCACCACCCGGTCAAACGAGGATACGAGCAGTACTTC
cdr3_aa: CASSHHPVKRGYEQYF
j_call: TRBJ2-7
d_call: NA
cdr3_length: 16
v_call: TRBV14
clone_size: NA

cdr3_nt: TGTGCCAGCAGCTCTTTTTATTTGGCCTGGGTGGCTGGGGCCAACGTCCTGACTTTC
cdr3_aa: CASSSFYLAWVAGANVLTF
j_call: TRBJ2-6
d_call: NA
cdr3_length: 19
v_call: TRBV12-3/TRBV12-4
clone_size: NA